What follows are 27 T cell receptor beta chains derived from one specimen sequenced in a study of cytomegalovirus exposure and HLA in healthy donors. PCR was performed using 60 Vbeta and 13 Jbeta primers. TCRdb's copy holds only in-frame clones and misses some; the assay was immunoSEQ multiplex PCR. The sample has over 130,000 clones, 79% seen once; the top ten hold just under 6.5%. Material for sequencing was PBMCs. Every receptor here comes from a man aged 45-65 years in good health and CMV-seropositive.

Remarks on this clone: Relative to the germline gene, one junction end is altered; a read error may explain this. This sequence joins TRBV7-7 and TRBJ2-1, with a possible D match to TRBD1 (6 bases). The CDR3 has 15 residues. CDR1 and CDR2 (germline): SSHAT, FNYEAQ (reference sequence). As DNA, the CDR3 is TGTGCTAGCAGCCCAGGGGTGGTCCCGTACAATGAGCAGTTCTTC. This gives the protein CASSPGVVPYNEQFF.

The CDR3 nucleotides read TGTGCCAGCAGTTCGCCTAGCGGGAGCGTGCTTAGGTTCTTC. It is translated as CASSSPSGSVLRFF. The V call is TRBV28, the J call TRBJ2-1, with 10 positions matching TRBD2. V dropped 4 bases and J dropped 15; count of bases not matched to a gene: 12. CDR1 and CDR2 from the germline V gene are MDHEN and SYDVKM. CDR3 size: 14 residues.

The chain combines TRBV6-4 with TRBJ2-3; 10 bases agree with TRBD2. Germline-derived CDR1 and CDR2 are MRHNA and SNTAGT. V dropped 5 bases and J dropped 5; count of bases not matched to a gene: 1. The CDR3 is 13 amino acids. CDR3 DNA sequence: TGTGCCAGCAGTCAGCGGGAGGGAGATACGCAGTATTTT. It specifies CASSQREGDTQYF.

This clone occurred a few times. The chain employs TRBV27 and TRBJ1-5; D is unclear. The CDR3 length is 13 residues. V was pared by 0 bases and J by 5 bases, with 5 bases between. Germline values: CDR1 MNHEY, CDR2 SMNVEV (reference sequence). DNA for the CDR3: TGTGCCAGCAGTTTATCCAATTATCAGCCCCAGCATTTT. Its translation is CASSLSNYQPQHF.

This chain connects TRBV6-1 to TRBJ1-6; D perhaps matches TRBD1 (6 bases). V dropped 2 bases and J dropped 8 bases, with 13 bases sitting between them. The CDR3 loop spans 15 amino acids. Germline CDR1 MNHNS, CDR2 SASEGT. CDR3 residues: CASSELDRPDSPLHF. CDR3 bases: TGTGCCAGCAGTGAACTCGACAGGCCGGATTCACCCCTCCACTTT.

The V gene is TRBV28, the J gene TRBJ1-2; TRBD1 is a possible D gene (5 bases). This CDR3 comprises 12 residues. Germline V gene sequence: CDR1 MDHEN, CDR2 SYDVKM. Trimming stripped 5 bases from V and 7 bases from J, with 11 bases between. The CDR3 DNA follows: TGTGCCAGCAGTCCCCCCGGGGGTGGCTACACCTTC. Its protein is CASSPPGGGYTF.

The CDR3 sequence: CASSEGATAFF. In DNA, the CDR3 is TGTGCCAGCAGTGAAGGAGCGACGGCTTTCTTT. The chain is built from TRBV2 and TRBJ1-1, with D uncertain. Per the germline V gene, CDR1 is SNHLY and CDR2 is FYNNEI. CDR3 length: 11 amino acids. V dropped 1 base and J dropped 11 bases, with 8 bases sitting between them.

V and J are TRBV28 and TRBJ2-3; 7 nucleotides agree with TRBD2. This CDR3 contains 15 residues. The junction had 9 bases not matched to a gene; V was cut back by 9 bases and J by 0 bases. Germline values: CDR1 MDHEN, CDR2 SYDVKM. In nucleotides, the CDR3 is TGTGCCAGTTGCTTAGGCGGGAGAAGCACAGATACGCAGTATTTT. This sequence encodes CASCLGGRSTDTQYF.

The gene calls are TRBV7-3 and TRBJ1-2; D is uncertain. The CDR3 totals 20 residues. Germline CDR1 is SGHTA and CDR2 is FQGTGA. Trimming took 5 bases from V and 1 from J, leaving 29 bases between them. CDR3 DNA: TGTGCCAGCAGCCCTTCGGGCACAGACTATGGAAACAGACTTAACTATGGCTACACCTTC. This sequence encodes CASSPSGTDYGNRLNYGYTF.

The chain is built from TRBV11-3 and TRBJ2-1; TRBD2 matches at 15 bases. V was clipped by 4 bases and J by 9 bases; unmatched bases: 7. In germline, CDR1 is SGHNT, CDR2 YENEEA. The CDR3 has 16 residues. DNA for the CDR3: TGTGCCAGCAGCTATGGACTAGCGGGAGGGTGGGGTGAGCAGTTCTTC. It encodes CASSYGLAGGWGEQFF.

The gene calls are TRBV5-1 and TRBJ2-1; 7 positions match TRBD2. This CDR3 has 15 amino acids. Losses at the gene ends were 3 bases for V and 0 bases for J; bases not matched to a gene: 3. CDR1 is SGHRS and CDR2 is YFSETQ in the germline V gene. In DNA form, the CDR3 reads TGCGCCAGCAGCTCGGTAGCGGGCTCCTACAATGAGCAGTTCTTC. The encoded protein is CASSSVAGSYNEQFF. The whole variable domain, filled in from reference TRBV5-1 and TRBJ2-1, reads KAGVTQTPRYLIKTRGQQVTLSCSPISGHRSVSWYQQTPGQGLQFLFEYFSETQRNKGNFPGRFSGRQFSNSRSEMNVSTLELGDSALYLCASSSVAGSYNEQFFGPGTRLTVL.

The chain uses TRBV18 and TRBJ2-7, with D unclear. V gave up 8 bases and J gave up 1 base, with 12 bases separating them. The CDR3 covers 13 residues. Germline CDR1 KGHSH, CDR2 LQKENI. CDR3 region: CASASRQSYEQYF. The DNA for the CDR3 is TGTGCCAGCGCCTCGAGGCAGTCCTACGAGCAGTACTTC.

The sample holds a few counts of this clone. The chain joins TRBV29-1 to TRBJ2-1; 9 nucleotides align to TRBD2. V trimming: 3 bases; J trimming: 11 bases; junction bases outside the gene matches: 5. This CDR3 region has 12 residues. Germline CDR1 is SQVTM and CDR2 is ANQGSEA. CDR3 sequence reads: CSVEREGLKQFF. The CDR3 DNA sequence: TGCAGCGTTGAGCGGGAGGGCCTCAAGCAGTTCTTC.

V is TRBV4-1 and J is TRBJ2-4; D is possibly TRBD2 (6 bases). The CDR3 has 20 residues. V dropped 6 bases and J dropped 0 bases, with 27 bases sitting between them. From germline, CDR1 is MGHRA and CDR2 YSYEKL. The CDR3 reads CASRTRRGTPTMLAKNIQYF. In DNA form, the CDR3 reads TGCGCCAGCAGAACTAGACGGGGGACGCCGACCATGCTAGCCAAAAACATTCAGTACTTC.

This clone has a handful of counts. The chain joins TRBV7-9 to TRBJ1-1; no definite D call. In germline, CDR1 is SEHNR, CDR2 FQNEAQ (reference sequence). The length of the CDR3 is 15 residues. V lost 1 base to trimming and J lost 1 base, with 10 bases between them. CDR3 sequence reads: CASSLGYTENTEAFF. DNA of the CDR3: TGTGCCAGCAGCTTAGGCTATACCGAGAACACTGAAGCTTTCTTT. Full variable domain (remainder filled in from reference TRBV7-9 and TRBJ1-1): DTGVSQNPRHKITKRGQNVTFRCDPISEHNRLYWYRQTLGQGPEFLTYFQNEAQLEKSRLLSDRFSAERPKGSFSTLEIQRTEQGDSAMYLCASSLGYTENTEAFFGQGTRLTVV.

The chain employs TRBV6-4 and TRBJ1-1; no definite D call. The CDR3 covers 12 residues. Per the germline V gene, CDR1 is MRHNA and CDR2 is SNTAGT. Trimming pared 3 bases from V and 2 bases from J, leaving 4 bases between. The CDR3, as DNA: TGTGCCAGCAGTGATATTAACACTGAAGCTTTCTTT. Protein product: CASSDINTEAFF.

Here the CDR3 DNA reads TGCAGCCTCAGTTTACAGGGTGCGGTCTATGGCTACACCTTC. Its protein product is CSLSLQGAVYGYTF. The chain recombines TRBV29-1 with TRBJ1-2, with D maybe TRBD1 (6 bases). Germline V gene sequence: CDR1 SQVTM, CDR2 ANQGSEA. Trimming left V 8 bases short and J 4 bases short, with 20 bases between. The CDR3 consists of 14 residues.

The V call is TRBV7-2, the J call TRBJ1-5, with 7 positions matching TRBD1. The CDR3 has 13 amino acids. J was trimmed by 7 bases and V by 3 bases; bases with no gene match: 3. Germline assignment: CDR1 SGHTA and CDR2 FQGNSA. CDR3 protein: CASSFDRDQPQHF. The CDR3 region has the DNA TGTGCCAGCAGCTTCGACAGGGACCAGCCCCAGCATTTT.

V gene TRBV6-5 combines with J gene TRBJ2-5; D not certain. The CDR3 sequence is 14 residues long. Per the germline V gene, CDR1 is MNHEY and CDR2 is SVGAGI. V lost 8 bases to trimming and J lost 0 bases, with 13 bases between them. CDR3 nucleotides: TGTGCCAGCGGAACGTACCAGGACCAAGAGACCCAGTACTTC. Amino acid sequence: CASGTYQDQETQYF.

The CDR3 DNA reads TGTGCCAGCAGGGGACAGGGGGACTCCTACGAGCAGTACTTC. Its translation: CASRGQGDSYEQYF. The genes are TRBV28 and TRBJ2-7; 11 positions match TRBD1. CDR3 length: 14 residues. Per the germline V gene, CDR1 is MDHEN and CDR2 is SYDVKM. The junction had 1 base not matched to a gene; V was cut back by 6 bases and J by 0 bases.

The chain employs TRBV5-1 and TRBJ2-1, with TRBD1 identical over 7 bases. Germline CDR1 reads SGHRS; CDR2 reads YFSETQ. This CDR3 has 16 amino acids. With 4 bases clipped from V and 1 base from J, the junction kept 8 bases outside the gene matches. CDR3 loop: CASSARQGTSYNEQFF. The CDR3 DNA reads TGCGCCAGCAGCGCCCGACAGGGAACTTCCTACAATGAGCAGTTCTTC. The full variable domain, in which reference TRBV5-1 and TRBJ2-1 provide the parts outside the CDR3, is KAGVTQTPRYLIKTRGQQVTLSCSPISGHRSVSWYQQTPGQGLQFLFEYFSETQRNKGNFPGRFSGRQFSNSRSEMNVSTLELGDSALYLCASSARQGTSYNEQFFGPGTRLTVL.

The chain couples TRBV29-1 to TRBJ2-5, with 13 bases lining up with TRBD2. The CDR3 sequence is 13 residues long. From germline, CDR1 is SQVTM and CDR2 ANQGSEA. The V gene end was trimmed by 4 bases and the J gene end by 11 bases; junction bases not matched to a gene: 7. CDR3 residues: CSVARLAGGEQYF. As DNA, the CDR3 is TGCAGCGTTGCGAGACTAGCGGGAGGAGAACAGTACTTC.

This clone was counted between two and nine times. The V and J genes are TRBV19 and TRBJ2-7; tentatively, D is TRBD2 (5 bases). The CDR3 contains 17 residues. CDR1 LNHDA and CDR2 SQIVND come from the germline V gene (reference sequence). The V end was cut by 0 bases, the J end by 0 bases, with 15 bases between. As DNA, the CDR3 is TGTGCCAGTAGTATAGATTCTGCGGGCAGCATCTCCTACGAGCAGTACTTC. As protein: CASSIDSAGSISYEQYF.

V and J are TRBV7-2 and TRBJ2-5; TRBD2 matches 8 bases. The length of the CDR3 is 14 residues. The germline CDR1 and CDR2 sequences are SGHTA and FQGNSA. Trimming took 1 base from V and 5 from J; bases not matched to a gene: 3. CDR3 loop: CASSLVSGSETQYF. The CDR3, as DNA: TGTGCCAGCAGCTTAGTAAGCGGGAGCGAGACCCAGTACTTC. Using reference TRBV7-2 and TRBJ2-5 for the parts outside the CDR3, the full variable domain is GAGVSQSPSNKVTEKGKDVELRCDPISGHTALYWYRQSLGQGLEFLIYFQGNSAPDKSGLPSDRFSAERTGGSVSTLTIQRTQQEDSAVYLCASSLVSGSETQYFGPGTRLLVL.

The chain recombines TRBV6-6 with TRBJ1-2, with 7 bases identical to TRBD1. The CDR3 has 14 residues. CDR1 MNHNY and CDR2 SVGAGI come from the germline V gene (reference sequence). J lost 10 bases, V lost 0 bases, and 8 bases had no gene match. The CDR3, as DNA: TGTGCCAGCAGTTACTCTGGGACAGACGATGCCTACACCTTC. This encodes CASSYSGTDDAYTF.

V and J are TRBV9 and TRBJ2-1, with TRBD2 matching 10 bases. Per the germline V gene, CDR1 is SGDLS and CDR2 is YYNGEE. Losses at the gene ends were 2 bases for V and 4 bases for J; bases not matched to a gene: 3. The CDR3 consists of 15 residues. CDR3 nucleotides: TGTGCCAGCAGCGTCGGACTAGCGGAGTACAATGAGCAGTTCTTC. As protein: CASSVGLAEYNEQFF.

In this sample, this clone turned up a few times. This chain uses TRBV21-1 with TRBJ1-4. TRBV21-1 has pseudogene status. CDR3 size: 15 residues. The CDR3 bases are TGTGCCAGCAGCATCCTGCGAGGAACTAATGAAAAACTGTTTTTT. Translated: CASSILRGTNEKLFF.